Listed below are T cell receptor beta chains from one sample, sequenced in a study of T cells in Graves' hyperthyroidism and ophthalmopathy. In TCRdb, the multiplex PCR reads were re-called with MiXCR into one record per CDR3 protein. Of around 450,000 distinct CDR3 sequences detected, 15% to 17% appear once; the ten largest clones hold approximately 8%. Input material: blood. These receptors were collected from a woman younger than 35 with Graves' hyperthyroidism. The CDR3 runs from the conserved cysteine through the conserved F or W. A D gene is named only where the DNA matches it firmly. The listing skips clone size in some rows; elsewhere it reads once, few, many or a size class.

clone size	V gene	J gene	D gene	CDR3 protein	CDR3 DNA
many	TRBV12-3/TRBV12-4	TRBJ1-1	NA	CASSLSPRVNTEAFF	TGTGCCAGCAGTTTATCGCCTAGAGTGAACACTGAAGCTTTCTTT
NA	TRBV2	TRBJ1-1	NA	CASIAPRVNTEAFF	TGTGCCAGCATCGCCCCAAGGGTAAACACTGAAGCTTTCTTT
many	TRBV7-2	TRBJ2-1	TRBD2	CASSYTSGGSNEQFF	TGTGCCAGCAGCTATACTAGCGGGGGGTCCAATGAGCAGTTCTTC
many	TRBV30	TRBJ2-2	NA	CAWGRTQRGTGELFF	TGTGCCTGGGGACGGACTCAGAGGGGGACCGGGGAGCTGTTTTTT
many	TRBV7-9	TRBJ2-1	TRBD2	CASSHAPMGLENEQFF	TGTGCCAGCAGCCACGCGCCGATGGGACTAGAGAATGAGCAGTTCTTC
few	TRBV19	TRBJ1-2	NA	CASSITGTSPGYTF	TGTGCCAGTAGTATAACCGGGACCTCACCTGGCTACACCTTC
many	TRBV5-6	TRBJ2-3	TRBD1	CASSLGQGIGDTQYF	TGTGCCAGCAGCTTGGGACAGGGTATCGGAGATACGCAGTATTTT
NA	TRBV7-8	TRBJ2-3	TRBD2	CASSLRPTERLAGHTDTQYF	TGTGCCAGCAGCTTAAGACCTACAGAACGACTAGCGGGTCACACAGATACGCAGTATTTT
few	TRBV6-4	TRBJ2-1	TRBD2	CASSFSGTSGYNEQFF	TGTGCCAGCAGTTTCTCCGGGACTAGCGGATACAATGAGCAGTTCTTC
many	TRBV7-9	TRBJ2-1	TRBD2	CASTKPVAGGPHNEQFF	TGTGCCAGCACCAAGCCAGTAGCGGGAGGGCCCCACAATGAGCAGTTCTTC
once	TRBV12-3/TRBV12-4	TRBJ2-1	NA	CASSLDGEQFF	TGTGCCAGCAGCCTAGATGGTGAGCAGTTCTTC
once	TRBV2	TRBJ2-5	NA	CASIGWETQYF	TGTGCCAGCATCGGCTGGGAGACCCAGTACTTC
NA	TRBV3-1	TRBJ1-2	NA	CASSQGPEYYGYTF	TGTGCCAGCAGCCAAGGTCCGGAGTACTATGGCTACACCTTC
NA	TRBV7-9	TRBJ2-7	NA	CASSSGDSPGYEQYF	TGTGCCAGCAGCTCAGGGGACTCCCCTGGCTACGAGCAGTACTTC
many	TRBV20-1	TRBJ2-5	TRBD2	CSAAGGYQETQYF	TGCTCCGCAGCGGGGGGATACCAAGAGACCCAGTACTTC
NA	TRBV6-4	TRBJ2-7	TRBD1	CASSDRGTGRNEQYF	TGCGCCAGCAGTGACCGTGGGACAGGGCGGAACGAGCAGTACTTC
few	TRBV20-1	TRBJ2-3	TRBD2	CSASGTSGRAADTQYF	TGCAGTGCTAGCGGGACTAGCGGGAGGGCCGCAGATACGCAGTATTTT
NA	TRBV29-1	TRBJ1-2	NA	CSEKRGDYGYTF	TGCAGCGAAAAAAGGGGGGACTATGGCTACACCTTC
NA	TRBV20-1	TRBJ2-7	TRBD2	CSAKRGTAYEQYF	TGCAGTGCCAAGCGGGGGACCGCCTACGAGCAGTACTTC
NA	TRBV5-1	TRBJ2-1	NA	CASSLGVSKNEQFF	TGCGCCAGCAGCTTAGGTGTGAGTAAGAATGAGCAGTTCTTC
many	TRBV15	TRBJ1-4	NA	CATSRSRGTNEKLFF	TGTGCCACCAGCAGAAGCAGGGGAACTAATGAAAAACTGTTTTTT
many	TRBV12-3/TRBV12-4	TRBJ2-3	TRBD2	CASSSTSDLRTDTQYF	TGTGCCAGCAGTTCCACTAGCGATCTCCGCACAGATACGCAGTATTTT
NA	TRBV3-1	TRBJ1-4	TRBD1	CASSQGQGPWRKLFF	TGTGCCAGCAGCCAAGGACAGGGCCCGTGGAGAAAACTGTTTTTT
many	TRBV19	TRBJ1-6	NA	CASSIGTGGGSPLHF	TGTGCCAGTAGTATAGGTACAGGCGGTGGCTCACCCCTCCACTTT
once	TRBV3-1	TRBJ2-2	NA	CASSRKYGSRGVYTGELFF	TGTGCCAGCAGCCGAAAGTATGGATCGAGGGGGGTCTATACCGGGGAGCTGTTTTTT
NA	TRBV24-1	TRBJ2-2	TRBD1	CATRDRGQTGELFF	TGTGCCACCAGAGACAGGGGGCAAACCGGGGAGCTGTTTTTT
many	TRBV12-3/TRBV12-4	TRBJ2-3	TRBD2	CASSLGWEGPTDTQYF	TGTGCCAGCAGTTTAGGGTGGGAGGGCCCCACAGATACGCAGTATTTT
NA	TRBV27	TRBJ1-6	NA	CASSEGVDYNSPLHF	TGTGCCAGCTCAGAGGGCGTGGATTATAATTCACCCCTCCACTTT
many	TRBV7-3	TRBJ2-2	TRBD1	CASSAGTGVNTGELFF	TGTGCCAGCAGCGCGGGGACAGGGGTGAACACCGGGGAGCTGTTTTTT
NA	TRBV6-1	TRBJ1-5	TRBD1	CASSLNRDSNQPQHF	TGTGCCAGCAGTCTAAACCGGGACAGTAATCAGCCCCAGCATTTT
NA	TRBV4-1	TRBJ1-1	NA	CASSQDFRADTEAFF	TGCGCCAGCAGCCAAGACTTCAGGGCGGACACTGAAGCTTTCTTT